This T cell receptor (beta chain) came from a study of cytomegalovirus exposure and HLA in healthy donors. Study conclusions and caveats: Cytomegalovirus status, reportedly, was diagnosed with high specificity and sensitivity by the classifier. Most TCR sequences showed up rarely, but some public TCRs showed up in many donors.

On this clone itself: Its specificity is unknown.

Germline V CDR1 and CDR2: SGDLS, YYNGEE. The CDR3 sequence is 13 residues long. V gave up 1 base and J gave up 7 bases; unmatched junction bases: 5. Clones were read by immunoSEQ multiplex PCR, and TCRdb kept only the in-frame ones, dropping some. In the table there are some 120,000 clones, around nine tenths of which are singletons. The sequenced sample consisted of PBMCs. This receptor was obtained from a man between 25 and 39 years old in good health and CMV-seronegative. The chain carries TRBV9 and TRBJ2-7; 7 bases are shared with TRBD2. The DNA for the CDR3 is TGTGCCAGCAGCGTACTGGTGGGAGGGGAGCAGTACTTC. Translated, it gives CASSVLVGGEQYF.